These T cell receptor beta chains were read from a single sample in a study of PD-L1 blockade in urothelial cancer. This table comes from immunoSEQ multiplex PCR, and its TCRdb copy is limited to in-frame clones, with some not included. The sample includes about 100,000 clones, over 80% of them seen just once. The material was PBMCs, obtained around atezolizumab (anti-PD-L1) treatment. Source of these receptors: a woman over 75 with urothelial cancer. Each CDR3 is given with its conserved first and last residue. The D gene is left open where the match is weak. Only part of the rows carry a size: once, few, many, or a class if the clone is expanded.

j_call: TRBJ2-5; v_call: TRBV5-8; cdr3_length: 16; d_call: TRBD1; clone_size: .; cdr3_nt: TGTGCCAGCAGCATAGGACAGGGAGGATACCAAGAGACCCAGTACTTC; cdr3_aa: CASSIGQGGYQETQYF
j_call: TRBJ2-7; v_call: TRBV11-2; cdr3_length: 15; d_call: .; clone_size: .; cdr3_nt: TGTGCCAGCAGCTTAACCAAGCAGGGGACCTACGAGCAGTACTTC; cdr3_aa: CASSLTKQGTYEQYF
j_call: TRBJ2-7; v_call: TRBV11-2; cdr3_length: 15; d_call: .; clone_size: .; cdr3_nt: TGTGCCAGCAGCTTAGCCCCGGTAGGGGGCTACGAGCAGTACTTC; cdr3_aa: CASSLAPVGGYEQYF
j_call: TRBJ2-4; v_call: TRBV5-1; cdr3_length: 16; d_call: TRBD1; clone_size: .; cdr3_nt: TGCGCCAGCAGCTTGGGGACAGGGAGGACCAAAAACATTCAGTACTTC; cdr3_aa: CASSLGTGRTKNIQYF
j_call: TRBJ1-1; v_call: TRBV5-1; cdr3_length: 14; d_call: TRBD1; clone_size: .; cdr3_nt: TGCGCCAGCAGCCCCAGGACAGGGGGAACTGAAGCTTTCTTT; cdr3_aa: CASSPRTGGTEAFF
j_call: TRBJ2-1; v_call: TRBV10-3; cdr3_length: 18; d_call: TRBD1; clone_size: .; cdr3_nt: TGTGCCATCAGGCCCGGGACAGGGAGGATAGCGGGTGCCAATGAGCAGTTCTTC; cdr3_aa: CAIRPGTGRIAGANEQFF
j_call: TRBJ2-7; v_call: TRBV28; cdr3_length: 14; d_call: TRBD1; clone_size: once; cdr3_nt: TGTGCCAGCAGTTCCGGACAGGGTCCCTACGAGCAGTACTTC; cdr3_aa: CASSSGQGPYEQYF
j_call: TRBJ2-1; v_call: TRBV9; cdr3_length: 14; d_call: TRBD2; clone_size: .; cdr3_nt: TGTGCCAGCAGCGTAGGAAGTCTAGCGGGTGAGCAGTTCTTC; cdr3_aa: CASSVGSLAGEQFF
j_call: TRBJ2-3; v_call: TRBV15; cdr3_length: 15; d_call: TRBD1; clone_size: .; cdr3_nt: TGTGCCACCAGCCCAAGGGACAGGGCCCCAGATACGCAGTATTTT; cdr3_aa: CATSPRDRAPDTQYF
j_call: TRBJ1-1; v_call: TRBV7-9; cdr3_length: 14; d_call: .; clone_size: .; cdr3_nt: TGTGCCAGCAGCCAACTTGACAGGAACACTGAAGCTTTCTTT; cdr3_aa: CASSQLDRNTEAFF
j_call: TRBJ1-1; v_call: TRBV19; cdr3_length: 17; d_call: .; clone_size: .; cdr3_nt: TGTGCCAGTAGTGCCCGACGGGGAGGGTTCGTGGTCACTGAAGCTTTCTTT; cdr3_aa: CASSARRGGFVVTEAFF
j_call: TRBJ2-7; v_call: TRBV4-1; cdr3_length: 16; d_call: TRBD2; clone_size: .; cdr3_nt: TGCGCCAGCAGCCCTGACCGACTAGCGGGAGCGGGGGAGCAGTACTTC; cdr3_aa: CASSPDRLAGAGEQYF
j_call: TRBJ2-3; v_call: TRBV11-2; cdr3_length: 15; d_call: TRBD2; clone_size: .; cdr3_nt: TGTGCCAGCAGCCTACTAGCGGGGTCATCTGATACGCAGTATTTT; cdr3_aa: CASSLLAGSSDTQYF
j_call: TRBJ2-1; v_call: TRBV10-1; cdr3_length: 15; d_call: TRBD1; clone_size: .; cdr3_nt: TGCGCCAGCAGTGACGACGGGACAGGGATATATGAGCAGTTCTTC; cdr3_aa: CASSDDGTGIYEQFF
j_call: TRBJ2-2; v_call: TRBV29-1; cdr3_length: 15; d_call: TRBD2; clone_size: .; cdr3_nt: TGCAGCGTTGAAGGACTAGCGGCCAACACCGGGGAGCTGTTTTTT; cdr3_aa: CSVEGLAANTGELFF
j_call: TRBJ2-1; v_call: TRBV9; cdr3_length: 16; d_call: TRBD2; clone_size: .; cdr3_nt: TGTGCCAGCAGCGTAGGCCGGGAGGGCCTCTACAATGAGCAGTTCTTC; cdr3_aa: CASSVGREGLYNEQFF
j_call: TRBJ1-1; v_call: TRBV19; cdr3_length: 14; d_call: TRBD1; clone_size: .; cdr3_nt: TGTGCCAGTACCGAACGGACAGGGCACACTGAAGCTTTCTTT; cdr3_aa: CASTERTGHTEAFF
j_call: TRBJ1-5; v_call: TRBV2; cdr3_length: 15; d_call: .; clone_size: .; cdr3_nt: TGTGCCAGCAGTGAAGCGCGGGGGAGCAATCAGCCCCAGCATTTT; cdr3_aa: CASSEARGSNQPQHF
j_call: TRBJ2-4; v_call: TRBV19; cdr3_length: 16; d_call: .; clone_size: .; cdr3_nt: TGTGCCAGTAGTATATTTACAGGATTAGCCAAAAACATTCAGTACTTC; cdr3_aa: CASSIFTGLAKNIQYF